The 31 T cell receptor beta chains presented below share a single source sample, sequenced in a study of T cell repertoires in cytomegalovirus infection. One entry per CDR3 protein, called by TCRdb with MiXCR from the reads. The sample comprises roughly 760,000 distinct CDR3 sequences, roughly 36% of which are singletons, and around 2.6% rests with the top ten. Sequencing was performed on PBMCs. These receptors all stem from a human donor in good health (CMV status not recorded). Some clones in this sample may be carry-over from other donors' samples.

This clonotype has only a few counts. The CDR3 nucleotides read TGCGCCAGCAGCCCCGTCCTAAGCTCCTACGAGCAGTACTTC. Its translation: CASSPVLSSYEQYF. J is TRBJ2-7 and V is TRBV4-1; D remains ambiguous. Trimming stripped 4 bases from V and 0 bases from J, with 10 bases between. The V gene's germline CDR1 is MGHRA and CDR2 YSYEKL. The CDR3 has 14 amino acids.

This clonotype showed up just a few times. CDR3 sequence reads: CASSSQQGVGGELFF. The CDR3 nucleotides are TGTGCCAGCAGCTCCCAGCAGGGGGTTGGCGGGGAGCTGTTTTTT. The chain is built from TRBV7-2 and TRBJ2-2; 7 bases match TRBD1. This CDR3 contains 15 residues. With V trimmed by 4 bases and J by 7 bases, 9 bases remained unmatched. Germline V gene lookup returns CDR1 SGHTA and CDR2 FQGNSA.

The J gene is TRBJ1-2, the V gene TRBV6-5, with TRBD1 matching over 8 bases. V trimming: 5 bases; J trimming: 0 bases; junction bases outside the gene matches: 2. This CDR3 is 14 amino acids long. CDR1 and CDR2 (germline): MNHEY, SVGAGI. DNA for the CDR3: TGTGCCAGCAGTCGGACAGGGACTAACTATGGCTACACCTTC. Encoded protein: CASSRTGTNYGYTF.

V is TRBV14 and J is TRBJ2-1; possible D gene TRBD2, 6 bases. Germline V gene lookup returns CDR1 SGHDN and CDR2 FVKESK. There are 16 residues in the CDR3. V was clipped by 2 bases and J by 0 bases, with 11 bases between them. The CDR3 region is CASSQRTTYSYNEQFF. In DNA form, the CDR3 reads TGTGCCAGCAGCCAAAGGACTACCTACTCCTACAATGAGCAGTTCTTC.

The chain is built from TRBV29-1 and TRBJ1-4; no clear D gene. The CDR3 is 12 amino acids. V lost 5 bases, J lost 5 bases, and 9 bases lay in between. Germline V CDR1 and CDR2: SQVTM, ANQGSEA. DNA for the CDR3: TGCAGCGTTATAGGGATGAATGAAAAACTGTTTTTT. Protein product: CSVIGMNEKLFF.

V is TRBV2 and J is TRBJ2-4, with 8 bases identical to TRBD2. Trimming cost V 8 bases and J 2 bases; bases outside gene matches: 14. Germline values: CDR1 SNHLY, CDR2 FYNNEI. This CDR3 is 17 amino acids long. The CDR3 bases are TGTGCCAGCGCTCCTCCCGTGCAGCGGGGGTCCAAAAACATTCAGTACTTC. This gives the protein CASAPPVQRGSKNIQYF.

This clonotype was recorded many times. V is TRBV7-2 and J is TRBJ1-4, with D possibly being TRBD1 (6 bases). The CDR3 is 17 residues long. V was clipped by 3 bases and J by 8 bases, with 22 bases between them. The germline V gene encodes CDR1 SGHTA and CDR2 FQGNSA. This CDR3 is CASSLPTGSRGVEKLFF. CDR3 nucleotide sequence: TGTGCCAGCAGCTTGCCGACAGGATCGAGGGGGGTGGAAAAACTGTTTTTT.

This clonotype is a singleton in its sample. This chain joins TRBV20-1 and TRBJ2-7, with unresolved D. The germline V and J ends were trimmed by 8 bases and 3 bases, with 14 bases remaining between them. The CDR3 length is 12 residues. Looked up from germline, CDR1 is DFQATT and CDR2 is SNEGSKA (reference sequence). CDR3 sequence: CSLTDVRYEQYF. The CDR3 DNA reads TGCAGTTTAACCGACGTTCGCTACGAGCAGTACTTC.

This clonotype has ten or more counts. The rearrangement joins TRBV19 to TRBJ1-5; D remains ambiguous. V was cut by 5 bases and J by 4 bases, with 12 bases left in between. This CDR3 is 14 amino acids long. Germline CDR1 LNHDA, CDR2 SQIVND (reference sequence). This CDR3 is CASSPPQRNQPQHF. The CDR3 bases are TGTGCCAGTAGTCCACCTCAGAGAAATCAGCCCCAGCATTTT.

The genes are TRBV6-5 and TRBJ2-7; TRBD2 matches at 12 bases. Germline trimming cut 4 bases from V and 5 bases from J; bases unmatched to any gene: 9. Germline loops: CDR1 MNHEY, CDR2 SVGAGI. This CDR3 is 16 amino acids long. The CDR3 DNA is TGTGCCAGCAGTTCCGCCTCTAGCGGGAGGGCACACGAGCAGTACTTC. Its translation is CASSSASSGRAHEQYF.

V is TRBV7-2 and J is TRBJ1-3; possible D gene TRBD1, 5 bases. Germline V CDR1 and CDR2: SGHTA, FQGNSA. This CDR3 comprises 17 residues. V lost 5 bases and J 0 bases, leaving 17 bases between the germline ends. CDR3 region: CASSLRPGRNSGNTIYF. DNA for the CDR3: TGTGCCAGCAGCCTCCGACCGGGACGTAACTCTGGAAACACCATATATTTT. Together with reference TRBV7-2 and TRBJ1-3, the CDR3 gives the full variable domain: GAGVSQSPSNKVTEKGKDVELRCDPISGHTALYWYRQSLGQGLEFLIYFQGNSAPDKSGLPSDRFSAERTGGSVSTLTIQRTQQEDSAVYLCASSLRPGRNSGNTIYFGEGSWLTVV.

This clonotype was recorded a few times. This rearrangement joins TRBV11-2 to TRBJ1-1; 7 positions match TRBD1. The J segment lost 0 bases and the V segment lost 7 bases, leaving 5 bases of the junction unmatched. Germline CDR1 SGHAT, CDR2 FQNNGV. The CDR3 consists of 14 residues. CDR3 DNA sequence: TGTGCCAGCAAACAAGACAGGGTGAACACTGAAGCTTTCTTT. Its translation: CASKQDRVNTEAFF.

The chain links TRBV28 to TRBJ1-2; D unresolved. The germline V gene has CDR1 MDHEN and CDR2 SYDVKM. This CDR3 region has 13 residues. The V and J ends lost 3 bases and 3 bases respectively, with 8 bases between them. CDR3 residues: CASSFGQHYGYTF. CDR3 DNA sequence: TGTGCCAGCAGTTTTGGGCAGCACTATGGCTACACCTTC.

This clonotype came up many times. The chain joins TRBV20-1 to TRBJ2-7; the D gene could be TRBD1 or TRBD2 (5 bases each). V was shortened by 3 bases and J by 2 bases, with 14 bases between the two germline ends. The length of the CDR3 is 14 residues. Germline V gene sequence: CDR1 DFQATT, CDR2 SNEGSKA (reference sequence). In DNA form, the CDR3 reads TGCAGTGCTAGGTACCCGGGACGAGCCTACGAGCAGTACTTC. This encodes CSARYPGRAYEQYF.

The V call is TRBV5-6, the J call TRBJ1-4; no firm D call. Germline-derived CDR1 and CDR2 are SGHDT and YYEEEE. CDR3 length: 14 amino acids. Trimming took 2 bases from V and 6 from J, leaving 11 bases between them. CDR3 region: CASSLAVQYEKLFF. As DNA, the CDR3 is TGTGCCAGCAGCTTAGCGGTACAATATGAAAAACTGTTTTTT.

The chain joins TRBV7-6 to TRBJ2-1, with 7 bases fitting TRBD2. Germline CDR1 and CDR2: SGHVS and FNYEAQ. J lost 9 bases, V lost 3 bases, and 5 bases had no gene match. This CDR3 comprises 13 residues. This CDR3 reads CASSLGGFGEQFF. DNA of the CDR3: TGTGCCAGCAGCTTGGGAGGGTTCGGTGAGCAGTTCTTC.

This rearrangement joins TRBV10-3 to TRBJ2-3, with 8 nucleotides matching TRBD1. V trimming: 4 bases; J trimming: 2 bases; junction bases outside the gene matches: 5. The CDR3 contains 15 residues. The germline gives CDR1 ENHRY, CDR2 SYGVKD. CDR3 loop: CAISVSGGITDTQYF. CDR3 sequence (DNA): TGTGCCATCAGTGTTTCAGGGGGCATCACAGATACGCAGTATTTT.

Ten or more counts support this clonotype. The chain employs TRBV7-2 and TRBJ1-5; D unresolved. This CDR3 has 15 amino acids. V dropped 5 bases and J dropped 3 bases, with 14 bases sitting between them. Per germline, CDR1 SGHTA and CDR2 FQGNSA. CDR3 in amino acids: CASSGPAGYNQPQHF. As DNA, the CDR3 is TGTGCCAGCAGCGGCCCCGCAGGTTACAATCAGCCCCAGCATTTT.

This clonotype was counted a few times. The V and J genes are TRBV28 and TRBJ1-2; tentatively, D is TRBD1 (6 bases). This CDR3 is 13 amino acids long. In germline, CDR1 is MDHEN, CDR2 SYDVKM. V gave up 7 bases and J gave up 8 bases, with 17 bases separating them. The CDR3 is CASTLKDSAGYTF. The CDR3 nucleotides read TGTGCCAGCACCTTAAAGGACAGCGCCGGCTACACCTTC.

V is TRBV10-3 and J is TRBJ1-2, with a possible D match to TRBD1 (6 bases). Between the trimmed V and J ends, which lost 8 bases and 2 bases, there was a span of 24 bases. Germline CDR1 reads ENHRY; CDR2 reads SYGVKD. This CDR3 spans 17 amino acids. The CDR3 loop is CAIGSPYTGQPNYGYTF. For the CDR3, the DNA is TGTGCCATCGGATCTCCCTATACAGGGCAACCCAACTATGGCTACACCTTC.

This clonotype was seen more than once but under ten times. The gene calls are TRBV7-9 and TRBJ1-2; D is unresolved. V lost 1 base to trimming and J lost 7 bases, with 16 bases between them. CDR1 is SEHNR and CDR2 is FQNEAQ in the germline V gene (reference sequence). This CDR3 is 15 amino acids long. The DNA for the CDR3 is TGTGCCAGCAGCTTAGGCAGCAGACTTACCCTTGGCTACACCTTC. This gives the protein CASSLGSRLTLGYTF.

A remark on this clonotype: A read error may be the cause here, since a much bigger clone is one base away. The chain couples TRBV7-4 to TRBJ1-1; the D gene is possibly TRBD1 (5 bases). The CDR3 runs 13 residues. Germline values: CDR1 SGHVT, CDR2 SQSDAQ. The CDR3 DNA follows: TGTTCCAGCAGCGCTTCGGGGACCACTGAAGCTTTCTTT. This encodes CSSSASGTTEAFF.

The V call is TRBV7-2, the J call TRBJ2-1, with D possibly being TRBD1 (5 bases). This CDR3 contains 18 residues. Trimming left V 0 bases short and J 0 bases short, with 15 bases between. The germline gives CDR1 SGHTA, CDR2 FQGNSA. The CDR3 here is CASSLAGLRLSSYNEQFF. Here the CDR3 DNA reads TGTGCCAGCAGCTTAGCGGGGCTCAGGTTAAGCTCCTACAATGAGCAGTTCTTC.

CDR3 amino acids: CASKGQGADTQYF. CDR3 coding DNA: TGTGCCAGTAAGGGACAGGGGGCAGATACGCAGTATTTT. The chain carries TRBV19 and TRBJ2-3; 11 bases are shared with TRBD1. This CDR3 region has 13 residues. Germline V gene sequence: CDR1 LNHDA, CDR2 SQIVND (reference sequence). V lost 7 bases to trimming and J lost 4 bases; unmatched junction nucleotides: 1.

Only a few counts were recorded for this clonotype. The rearrangement links TRBV7-2 to TRBJ1-1; D is uncertain. This CDR3 spans 12 amino acids. Trimming took 8 bases from V and 5 from J, leaving 12 bases between them. The V gene's germline CDR1 is SGHTA and CDR2 FQGNSA. The CDR3 loop is CASSGFKTEAFF. CDR3 bases: TGTGCCAGCTCCGGCTTTAAAACTGAAGCTTTCTTT.

The chain combines TRBV28 with TRBJ1-1; 9 bases line up with TRBD1. The CDR3 loop spans 15 amino acids. Germline loops: CDR1 MDHEN, CDR2 SYDVKM. Trimming at V came to 5 bases and at J to 4 bases, leaving 8 bases not matched to a gene. The CDR3 sequence is CASSPMGTGITEAFF. The CDR3 DNA follows: TGTGCCAGCAGTCCAATGGGGACAGGGATCACTGAAGCTTTCTTT.

This chain uses TRBV10-3 with TRBJ1-1; D is perhaps TRBD1 (5 bases). V was shortened by 5 bases and J by 6 bases, with 13 bases between the two germline ends. Looked up from germline, CDR1 is ENHRY and CDR2 is SYGVKD. This CDR3 spans 13 amino acids. This chain's CDR3 is CAISRGGGSEAFF. The DNA for the CDR3 is TGTGCCATCAGTAGGGGTGGTGGATCTGAAGCTTTCTTT.

CDR3 coding DNA: TGTGCCAGCAGTTTAACGGGATACACAGATACGCAGTATTTT. It encodes CASSLTGYTDTQYF. V is TRBV12-3 or TRBV12-4 and J is TRBJ2-3, with D possibly being TRBD2 (5 bases). V lost 2 bases, J lost 2 bases, and 8 bases lay in between. The CDR3 contains 14 residues.

The chain links TRBV4-1 to TRBJ1-5; a weak D match, TRBD1 (6 bases). Germline assignment: CDR1 MGHRA and CDR2 YSYEKL. Trimming cost V 0 bases and J 0 bases, with 6 bases left between them. CDR3 length equals 15 residues. The CDR3 region has the DNA TGCGCCAGCAGCCAAGAGGGGGCTAGCAATCAGCCCCAGCATTTT. The encoded protein is CASSQEGASNQPQHF.

A note on this clonotype: The junction departs from the called germline gene at one end, perhaps through a read error. This chain links TRBV7-9 with TRBJ2-5; D possibly uses TRBD1 or TRBD2 (5 bases each). Germline loops: CDR1 SEHNR, CDR2 FQNEAQ (reference sequence). This CDR3 is 17 amino acids long. The CDR3 coding sequence is TGTGCTAGCAGCCCCAATAGCCCTGGGGGAGTGGGAGAGACCCAGTACTTC. Its translation: CASSPNSPGGVGETQYF.

As regards this clonotype: This may be a read error: a much more frequent sequence differs by one nucleotide. This likely comes from a read error, as the CDR3 has no conserved phenylalanine or tryptophan at its end. V and J are TRBV7-2 and TRBJ1-1; D is unresolved. CDR1 and CDR2 from the germline V gene are SGHTA and FQGNSA. The CDR3 is 13 amino acids. V lost 6 bases and J 5 bases, leaving 13 bases between the germline ends. The CDR3 nucleotides are TGTGCCAGCAGTACCAAAGTCGGGACTGAAGCTTTCTTG. Protein: CASSTKVGTEAFL.